A selection of T cell receptor beta chains follows, all from one sample in a study of cytomegalovirus exposure and HLA in healthy donors. The protocol was immunoSEQ multiplex PCR, while the TCRdb copy is restricted to in-frame clones and leaves out a portion. The data hold about 120,000 clones, with around 83% observed a single time. The sequenced sample consisted of PBMCs. The receptors here all came from a woman in her sixties in good health and CMV-seropositive. Both conserved end residues are part of each CDR3. The order of the fields is V gene, clone size, CDR3 length, J gene, D gene, CDR3 DNA, CDR3 protein. D genes are given only for firm matches. Clone size is not always given. Where it is, it says once, few, many or a class for expanded clones.

v_call: TRBV6-1; clone_size: once; cdr3_length: 14; j_call: TRBJ1-2; d_call: -; cdr3_nt: TGTGCCAGCAGTGAACGTCGTGACTACTATGGCTACACCTTC; cdr3_aa: CASSERRDYYGYTF
v_call: TRBV2; clone_size: -; cdr3_length: 14; j_call: TRBJ2-7; d_call: TRBD1; cdr3_nt: TGTGCCAGCGGCGGACAGGCTAACACCTACGAGCAGTACTTC; cdr3_aa: CASGGQANTYEQYF
v_call: TRBV28; clone_size: -; cdr3_length: 14; j_call: TRBJ2-3; d_call: -; cdr3_nt: TGTGCCAGCAGTTTAGCGGGAAGCACAGATACGCAGTATTTT; cdr3_aa: CASSLAGSTDTQYF
v_call: TRBV25-1; clone_size: -; cdr3_length: 16; j_call: TRBJ2-1; d_call: -; cdr3_nt: TGTGCCAGCAGTGAATCCCCCCGAGGCTCCTACAATGAGCAGTTCTTC; cdr3_aa: CASSESPRGSYNEQFF
v_call: TRBV7-9; clone_size: -; cdr3_length: 16; j_call: TRBJ2-1; d_call: TRBD2; cdr3_nt: TGTGCCAGCAGCAATCGACTAGCGGGAGCTGTTGATGAGCAGTTCTTC; cdr3_aa: CASSNRLAGAVDEQFF
v_call: TRBV27; clone_size: -; cdr3_length: 14; j_call: TRBJ1-2; d_call: TRBD1; cdr3_nt: TGTGCCAGCAGCCCAGGGACAGGGATACTTGGCTACACCTTC; cdr3_aa: CASSPGTGILGYTF
v_call: TRBV28; clone_size: once; cdr3_length: 15; j_call: TRBJ2-1; d_call: -; cdr3_nt: TGTGCCAGCGTAGGGGCGGAGTGGATATACAATGAGCAGTTCTTC; cdr3_aa: CASVGAEWIYNEQFF
v_call: TRBV6-5; clone_size: once; cdr3_length: 14; j_call: TRBJ1-1; d_call: -; cdr3_nt: TGTGCCAGCAGTTACGCCCCAGGATCCACTGAAGCTTTCTTT; cdr3_aa: CASSYAPGSTEAFF
v_call: TRBV21-1; clone_size: -; cdr3_length: 16; j_call: TRBJ2-2; d_call: -; cdr3_nt: TGTGCCAGCAGCAGCCTAAGAGACGCAGGAGGCGGGGAGCTGTTTTTT; cdr3_aa: CASSSLRDAGGGELFF
v_call: TRBV28; clone_size: -; cdr3_length: 15; j_call: TRBJ2-7; d_call: TRBD1; cdr3_nt: TGTGCCAGCAGTTTATGGGGACAGGGGGCTTACGAGCAGTACTTC; cdr3_aa: CASSLWGQGAYEQYF
v_call: TRBV5-1; clone_size: -; cdr3_length: 14; j_call: TRBJ2-1; d_call: -; cdr3_nt: TGCGCCAGCAGCTTTGCTAGCGTAGACAATGAGCAGTTCTTC; cdr3_aa: CASSFASVDNEQFF
v_call: TRBV9; clone_size: -; cdr3_length: 16; j_call: TRBJ2-2; d_call: -; cdr3_nt: TGTGCCAGCAGCGTATCGGGACTGACGTTTTACGGGGAGCTGTTTTTT; cdr3_aa: CASSVSGLTFYGELFF
v_call: TRBV16; clone_size: few; cdr3_length: 19; j_call: TRBJ1-6; d_call: TRBD1; cdr3_nt: TGTGCCAGCAGCCAATTCTCGTCTTTCCGGGACAGGTCATTGACACCCCTCCACTTT; cdr3_aa: CASSQFSSFRDRSLTPLHF
v_call: TRBV28; clone_size: once; cdr3_length: 15; j_call: TRBJ1-2; d_call: TRBD1; cdr3_nt: TGTGCCAGGAGGACCGGGACAGGGGACAACTATGGCTACACCTTC; cdr3_aa: CARRTGTGDNYGYTF
v_call: TRBV29-1; clone_size: -; cdr3_length: 11; j_call: TRBJ2-7; d_call: -; cdr3_nt: TGCAGCGTTGGGACAGAACACGAGCAGTACTTC; cdr3_aa: CSVGTEHEQYF
v_call: TRBV27; clone_size: once; cdr3_length: 17; j_call: TRBJ2-3; d_call: TRBD2; cdr3_nt: TGTGCCAGCAGTAGGATTAGCGGGAGGGTACTCACAGATACGCAGTATTTT; cdr3_aa: CASSRISGRVLTDTQYF
v_call: TRBV2; clone_size: many; cdr3_length: 10; j_call: TRBJ2-7; d_call: -; cdr3_nt: TGTGCCAGCACTCTCTACGAGCAGTACTTC; cdr3_aa: CASTLYEQYF
v_call: TRBV2; clone_size: -; cdr3_length: 14; j_call: TRBJ1-2; d_call: TRBD1; cdr3_nt: TGTGCCAGCAGTGAAGGGACAGGGGGGTATGGCTACACCTTC; cdr3_aa: CASSEGTGGYGYTF
v_call: TRBV7-3; clone_size: few; cdr3_length: 13; j_call: TRBJ1-4; d_call: -; cdr3_nt: TGTGCCAGCAGTCCAGGGGACGGGGAAAAACTGTTTTTT; cdr3_aa: CASSPGDGEKLFF
v_call: TRBV19; clone_size: -; cdr3_length: 13; j_call: TRBJ2-1; d_call: -; cdr3_nt: TGTGCCAGTAAGGAATTAACAGATCCTGAGCAGTTCTTC; cdr3_aa: CASKELTDPEQFF
v_call: TRBV28; clone_size: -; cdr3_length: 17; j_call: TRBJ2-1; d_call: -; cdr3_nt: TGTGCCAGCAGTTTAAGCTCTTCGGGAGAGTCCTACAATGAGCAGTTCTTC; cdr3_aa: CASSLSSSGESYNEQFF
v_call: TRBV11-3; clone_size: -; cdr3_length: 17; j_call: TRBJ2-6; d_call: TRBD1; cdr3_nt: TGTGCCAGCAGCGGGGACAGGGGGAAAACTGGGGCCAACGTCCTGACTTTC; cdr3_aa: CASSGDRGKTGANVLTF
v_call: TRBV7-3; clone_size: -; cdr3_length: 14; j_call: TRBJ2-3; d_call: -; cdr3_nt: TGTGCCAGCAGCTTGGCCAGCGGCACAGATACGCAGTATTTT; cdr3_aa: CASSLASGTDTQYF
v_call: TRBV5-1; clone_size: -; cdr3_length: 14; j_call: TRBJ1-2; d_call: TRBD1; cdr3_nt: TGCGCCAGCAGCTTGGGGGACAGGATCTATGGCTACACCTTC; cdr3_aa: CASSLGDRIYGYTF
v_call: TRBV5-6; clone_size: -; cdr3_length: 16; j_call: TRBJ2-7; d_call: -; cdr3_nt: TGTGCCAGCGCAGGGTGGGGCGAGAGGTCAAGCTACGAGCAGTACTTC; cdr3_aa: CASAGWGERSSYEQYF
v_call: TRBV28; clone_size: -; cdr3_length: 12; j_call: TRBJ1-2; d_call: TRBD1; cdr3_nt: TGTGCCAGCAGTGACAGGGGTTATGGCTACACCTTC; cdr3_aa: CASSDRGYGYTF
v_call: TRBV29-1; clone_size: -; cdr3_length: 12; j_call: TRBJ2-5; d_call: -; cdr3_nt: TGCAGCGTTGACGACTCGGCCTACGGGCAGTACTTC; cdr3_aa: CSVDDSAYGQYF
v_call: TRBV25-1; clone_size: -; cdr3_length: 18; j_call: TRBJ1-2; d_call: TRBD1; cdr3_nt: TGTGCCAGCAGTGATTCAGCTACTGGACAGGGGGCTTACTATGGCTACACCTTC; cdr3_aa: CASSDSATGQGAYYGYTF
v_call: TRBV19; clone_size: few; cdr3_length: 13; j_call: TRBJ2-1; d_call: TRBD2; cdr3_nt: TGTGCCAGCCGGCGGGGGGTCTACAATGAGCAGTTCTTC; cdr3_aa: CASRRGVYNEQFF
v_call: TRBV6-6; clone_size: -; cdr3_length: 12; j_call: TRBJ2-7; d_call: -; cdr3_nt: TGTGCCAGCAGCTCTACCTTCTACGAGCAGTACTTC; cdr3_aa: CASSSTFYEQYF
v_call: TRBV7-2; clone_size: -; cdr3_length: 14; j_call: TRBJ2-7; d_call: -; cdr3_nt: TGTGCCAGCAGCTTAGTCGGGTCCTCCTACGAGCAGTACTTC; cdr3_aa: CASSLVGSSYEQYF
v_call: TRBV7-2; clone_size: once; cdr3_length: 16; j_call: TRBJ2-3; d_call: TRBD1; cdr3_nt: TGTGCCAGCAGTCGCGCGCCAGGGGGCGCGTTAGATACGCAGTATTTT; cdr3_aa: CASSRAPGGALDTQYF
v_call: TRBV19; clone_size: -; cdr3_length: 14; j_call: TRBJ1-5; d_call: TRBD1; cdr3_nt: TGTGCCAGTTTGCCCGGACAGGGGTTTCAGCCCCAGCATTTT; cdr3_aa: CASLPGQGFQPQHF
v_call: TRBV4-1; clone_size: -; cdr3_length: 19; j_call: TRBJ2-4; d_call: -; cdr3_nt: TGCGCCAGCAGCCAAGTAATTGGGCCGACAGGACTAGCCAAAAACATTCAGTACTTC; cdr3_aa: CASSQVIGPTGLAKNIQYF
v_call: TRBV7-7; clone_size: -; cdr3_length: 13; j_call: TRBJ2-7; d_call: TRBD1; cdr3_nt: TGTGCCAGCAGCTCAGGACAGGGGGCATCGCAGTACTTC; cdr3_aa: CASSSGQGASQYF
v_call: TRBV6-5; clone_size: -; cdr3_length: 15; j_call: TRBJ2-5; d_call: TRBD2; cdr3_nt: TGTGCCAGCAGAGCGGGACTAGCGGGACTCGGAGAGCAGTACTTC; cdr3_aa: CASRAGLAGLGEQYF
v_call: TRBV6-1; clone_size: -; cdr3_length: 13; j_call: TRBJ2-3; d_call: -; cdr3_nt: TGTGCCAGCATAATGGGAGTGGAAGATACGCAGTATTTT; cdr3_aa: CASIMGVEDTQYF
v_call: TRBV10-3; clone_size: few; cdr3_length: 16; j_call: TRBJ1-2; d_call: TRBD1; cdr3_nt: TGTGCCATCAGTGAGATTACAGGGGCTGCTGGTATTGGCTACACCTTC; cdr3_aa: CAISEITGAAGIGYTF
v_call: TRBV19; clone_size: -; cdr3_length: 14; j_call: TRBJ1-2; d_call: -; cdr3_nt: TGTGCCAGTAGTATACTTGGGCGTTCGGATGGCTACACCTTC; cdr3_aa: CASSILGRSDGYTF
v_call: TRBV19; clone_size: few; cdr3_length: 18; j_call: TRBJ2-1; d_call: TRBD2; cdr3_nt: TGTGCCAGTAGTCCTCATGCGGGGACTAGCGGGAGTTTTAATGAGCAGTTCTTC; cdr3_aa: CASSPHAGTSGSFNEQFF
v_call: TRBV5-4; clone_size: -; cdr3_length: 18; j_call: TRBJ2-3; d_call: TRBD1; cdr3_nt: TGTGCCAGCAGCTTGACCACGGGGGCAGGGGGCTACACAGATACGCAGTATTTT; cdr3_aa: CASSLTTGAGGYTDTQYF
v_call: TRBV5-4; clone_size: -; cdr3_length: 16; j_call: TRBJ1-1; d_call: -; cdr3_nt: TGTGCCAGCAGCCCCTCGGGGGGAACCATGAACACTGAAGCTTTCTTT; cdr3_aa: CASSPSGGTMNTEAFF
v_call: TRBV15; clone_size: -; cdr3_length: 14; j_call: TRBJ2-7; d_call: -; cdr3_nt: TGTGCCACCAGCAGAGAGGAGGCGGCCTACGAGCAGTACTTC; cdr3_aa: CATSREEAAYEQYF
v_call: TRBV10-3; clone_size: -; cdr3_length: 16; j_call: TRBJ2-1; d_call: TRBD2; cdr3_nt: TGTGCCATCAGTGAGAGTTTGGGACTAGAGGCCCCTGAGCAGTTCTTC; cdr3_aa: CAISESLGLEAPEQFF
v_call: TRBV5-4; clone_size: -; cdr3_length: 15; j_call: TRBJ1-4; d_call: TRBD1; cdr3_nt: TGTGCCAGCAGCTCCGGACAGGACAGCACTGAAAAACTGTTTTTT; cdr3_aa: CASSSGQDSTEKLFF
v_call: TRBV6-5; clone_size: -; cdr3_length: 15; j_call: TRBJ1-2; d_call: -; cdr3_nt: TGTGCCAGCAGCCCCTGGACAGTTACTAACTATGGCTACACCTTC; cdr3_aa: CASSPWTVTNYGYTF
v_call: TRBV6-1; clone_size: -; cdr3_length: 16; j_call: TRBJ2-5; d_call: TRBD2; cdr3_nt: TGTGCCAGCAGTGGCCGACTAGCGGACGACTATAAGACCCAGTACTTC; cdr3_aa: CASSGRLADDYKTQYF
v_call: TRBV19; clone_size: -; cdr3_length: 16; j_call: TRBJ2-3; d_call: TRBD2; cdr3_nt: TGTGCCAGTAGTATTCCTAGCGGGAGGGCCACAGATACGCAGTATTTT; cdr3_aa: CASSIPSGRATDTQYF
v_call: TRBV6-1; clone_size: -; cdr3_length: 14; j_call: TRBJ2-7; d_call: TRBD2; cdr3_nt: TGTGCCAGCAGGGAAAAGCGGGACGGCTACGAGCAGTACTTC; cdr3_aa: CASREKRDGYEQYF
v_call: TRBV5-3; clone_size: -; cdr3_length: 17; j_call: TRBJ2-1; d_call: -; cdr3_nt: TGTGCCAGAAGCTTTTGCGGGCCCGGGAGCTCCTACAATGAGCAGTTCTTC; cdr3_aa: CARSFCGPGSSYNEQFF